This T cell receptor (beta chain) stems from a study of T-cell memory formation after mild COVID-19. For the study at large: There were largely donor-specific TCR clusters.

Points from the study as a whole: Mainly CM and EM harbored the contracting CD4+ clones; mainly EMRA harbored the CD8+ ones. Clones that contracted from day 15 to 85 had balanced CD4/CD8; later expanders were CD4+ biased.

TCRdb re-called the 5' RACE reads with MiXCR, one entry per CDR3 protein. The table lists around 160,000 distinct CDR3 sequences, approximately 10% of them singletons. A word on this clonotype: The antigen remains unidentified.

The receptor comes from a man aged 18 to 29 who had mild COVID-19 (a few samples of this study predate the infection). Cell type and time point are not known. What was sequenced was PBMCs or a T cell subset sorted from them (not recorded which).

CDR3 nucleotides: TGTGCCAGCACTGGGTGGATCACCGGGGAGCTGTTTTTT. Protein sequence: CASTGWITGELFF. This rearrangement joins TRBV2 to TRBJ2-2; D gene unclear. Looked up from germline, CDR1 is SNHLY and CDR2 is FYNNEI. CDR3 length: 13 amino acids. Deletions cut 7 bases from V and 4 bases from J, with 10 bases between.